Listed here is a single TCR beta chain. Its antigen is unknown. These data originate in a study of shared clonotypes between healthy human individuals. Study at large: The plates for each donor numbered three CD4 naive, three CD4 memory, two CD8 naive and one CD8 memory. Findings and limits, study-wide: Incomplete sequencing of sorted subsets was indicated by rarefaction despite large depth.

Positive CCR7 selection of CD45RO-negative cells yielded the naive CD8 cells, and terminally differentiated effector memory CD45RA+ cells were excluded. Adults of Caucasian background living in Nashville, Tennessee made up all donors. Germline CDR1 reads SGHDT; CDR2 reads YYEEEE. The junction had 0 bases not matched to a gene; V was cut back by 0 bases and J by 4 bases. This CDR3 is 14 amino acids long. Across several immunoSEQ plates, the genomic DNA of each subset was split evenly. The assay was immunoSEQ multiplex PCR, and TCRdb's table has in-frame clones only and misses some. The table has a few hundred thousand clones, over 95% seen once.

The specimen was naive CD8+ T cells sorted from blood. The TCR comes from a woman in her 30s in good health. This chain connects TRBV5-6 to TRBJ2-2; 7 bases match TRBD1. Here the CDR3 reads CASSLGDSTGELFF. CDR3 sequence (DNA): TGTGCCAGCAGCTTGGGGGACAGCACCGGGGAGCTGTTTTTT.